The present entry profiles one T cell receptor (beta chain) with its context. Its antigen is as yet unknown. The data belong to a study of cytomegalovirus exposure and HLA in healthy donors. Study-wide results and caveats: Researchers reported from a later analysis that most CMV-associated TCR beta chains appeared HLA-restricted.

J gave up 5 bases and V 4 bases, and 9 bases lay outside the gene matches. Germline CDR1 reads MGHRA; CDR2 reads YSYEKL. The CDR3 loop spans 15 amino acids. Researchers ran the PCR with 60 Vbeta and 13 Jbeta primers. Only in-frame clones appear in the TCRdb table, and some are missing; sequencing was by immunoSEQ multiplex PCR. The table has fewer than 45,000 clones, almost 70% seen once. This TCR was sampled from a man aged 40-49 years in good health and CMV-seronegative. V and J are TRBV4-1 and TRBJ1-2, with 8 bases matching TRBD1. Sequenced material: PBMCs. DNA for the CDR3: TGCGCCAGCAGCCCAACCAGTCAGGGGGCGTATGGCTACACCTTC. Translating gives CASSPTSQGAYGYTF.